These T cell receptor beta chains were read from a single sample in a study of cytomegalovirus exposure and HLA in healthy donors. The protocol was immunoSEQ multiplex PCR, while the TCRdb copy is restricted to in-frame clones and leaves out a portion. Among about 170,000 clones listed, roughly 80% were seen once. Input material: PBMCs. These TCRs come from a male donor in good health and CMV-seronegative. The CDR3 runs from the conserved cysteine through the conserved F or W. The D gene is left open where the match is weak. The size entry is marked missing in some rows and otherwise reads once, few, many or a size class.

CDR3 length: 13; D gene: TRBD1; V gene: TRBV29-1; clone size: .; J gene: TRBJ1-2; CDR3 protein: CSVDTGASGGYTF; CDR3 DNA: TGCAGCGTTGATACAGGGGCCTCTGGAGGCTACACCTTC
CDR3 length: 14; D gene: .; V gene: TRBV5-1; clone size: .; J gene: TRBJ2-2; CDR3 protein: CASGRGSNTGELFF; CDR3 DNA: TGCGCCAGCGGCAGGGGATCGAACACCGGGGAGCTGTTTTTT
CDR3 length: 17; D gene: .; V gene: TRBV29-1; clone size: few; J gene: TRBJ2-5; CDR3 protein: CSVEDFRGSGSQETQYF; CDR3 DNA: TGCAGCGTTGAAGATTTCCGGGGTTCTGGGTCCCAAGAGACCCAGTACTTC
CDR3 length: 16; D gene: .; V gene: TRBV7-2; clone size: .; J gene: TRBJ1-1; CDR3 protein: CASSLAGLGTNTEAFF; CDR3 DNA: TGTGCCAGCAGTTTGGCGGGTTTGGGAACGAACACTGAAGCTTTCTTT
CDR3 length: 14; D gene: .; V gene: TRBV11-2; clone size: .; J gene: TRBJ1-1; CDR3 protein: CASSPGVGYTEAFF; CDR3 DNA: TGTGCCAGCAGCCCCGGGGTCGGGTACACTGAAGCTTTCTTT
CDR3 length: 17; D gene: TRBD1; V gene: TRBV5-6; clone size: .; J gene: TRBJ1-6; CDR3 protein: CASSSSGQGMGNSPLHF; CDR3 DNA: TGTGCCAGCAGCTCGTCGGGACAGGGTATGGGTAATTCACCCCTCCACTTT
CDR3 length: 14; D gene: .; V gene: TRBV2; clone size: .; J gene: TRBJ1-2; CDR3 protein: CASRAAGTGYGYTF; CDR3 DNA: TGTGCCAGCAGGGCCGCGGGAACGGGTTATGGCTACACCTTC
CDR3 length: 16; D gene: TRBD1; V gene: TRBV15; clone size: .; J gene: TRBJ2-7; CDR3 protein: CATSRMGTGVFYEQYF; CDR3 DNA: TGTGCCACCAGCAGAATGGGGACAGGGGTGTTCTACGAGCAGTACTTC
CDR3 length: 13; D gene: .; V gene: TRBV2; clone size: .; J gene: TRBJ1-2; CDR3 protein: CAGWVGSRYGYTF; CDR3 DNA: TGTGCCGGGTGGGTGGGCAGTCGGTATGGCTACACCTTC
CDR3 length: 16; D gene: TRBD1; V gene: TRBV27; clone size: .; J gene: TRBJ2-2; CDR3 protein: CASSFATGTNTGELFF; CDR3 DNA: TGTGCCAGCAGTTTCGCGACAGGGACAAACACCGGGGAGCTGTTTTTT
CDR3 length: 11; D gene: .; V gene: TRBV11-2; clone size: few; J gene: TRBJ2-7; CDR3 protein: CASSLAYEQYF; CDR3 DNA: TGTGCCAGCAGCTTAGCATACGAGCAGTACTTC
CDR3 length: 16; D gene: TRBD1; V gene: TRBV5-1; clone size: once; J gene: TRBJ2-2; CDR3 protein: CASSWTGTMGTGELFF; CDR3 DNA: TGCGCCAGCAGCTGGACAGGAACAATGGGGACCGGGGAGCTGTTTTTT
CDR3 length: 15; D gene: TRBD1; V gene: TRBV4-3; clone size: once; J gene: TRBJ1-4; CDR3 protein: CASSQVWAGGEKLFF; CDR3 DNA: TGCGCCAGCAGCCAAGTCTGGGCAGGGGGTGAAAAACTGTTTTTT
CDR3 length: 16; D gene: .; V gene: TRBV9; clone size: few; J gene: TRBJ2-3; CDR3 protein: CASSVVGGFSTDTQYF; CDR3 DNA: TGTGCCAGCAGCGTAGTAGGAGGGTTCAGCACAGATACGCAGTATTTT
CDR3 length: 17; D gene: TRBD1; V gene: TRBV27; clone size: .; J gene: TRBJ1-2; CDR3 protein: CASRNPGTEYTEGGYTF; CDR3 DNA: TGTGCCAGCAGAAACCCCGGGACAGAATATACCGAGGGTGGCTACACCTTC
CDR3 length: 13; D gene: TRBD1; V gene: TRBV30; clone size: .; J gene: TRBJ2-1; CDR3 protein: CAAKWTGAWEQFF; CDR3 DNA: TGTGCTGCTAAGTGGACAGGGGCTTGGGAGCAGTTCTTC